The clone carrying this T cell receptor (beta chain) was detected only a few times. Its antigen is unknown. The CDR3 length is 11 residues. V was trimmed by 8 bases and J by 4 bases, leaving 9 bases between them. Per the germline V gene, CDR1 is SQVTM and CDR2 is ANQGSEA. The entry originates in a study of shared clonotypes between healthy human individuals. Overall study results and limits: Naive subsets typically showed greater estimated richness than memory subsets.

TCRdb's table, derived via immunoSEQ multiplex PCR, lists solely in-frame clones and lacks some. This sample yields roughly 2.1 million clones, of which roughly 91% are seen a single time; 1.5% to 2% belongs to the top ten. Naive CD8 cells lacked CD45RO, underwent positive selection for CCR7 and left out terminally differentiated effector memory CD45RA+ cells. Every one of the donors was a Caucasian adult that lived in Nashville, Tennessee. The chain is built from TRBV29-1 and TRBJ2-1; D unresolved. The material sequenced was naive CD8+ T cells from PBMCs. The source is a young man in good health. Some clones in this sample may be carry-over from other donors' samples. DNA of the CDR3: TGCAGCTCCAACGAGTACAATGAGCAGTTCTTC. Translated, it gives CSSNEYNEQFF.